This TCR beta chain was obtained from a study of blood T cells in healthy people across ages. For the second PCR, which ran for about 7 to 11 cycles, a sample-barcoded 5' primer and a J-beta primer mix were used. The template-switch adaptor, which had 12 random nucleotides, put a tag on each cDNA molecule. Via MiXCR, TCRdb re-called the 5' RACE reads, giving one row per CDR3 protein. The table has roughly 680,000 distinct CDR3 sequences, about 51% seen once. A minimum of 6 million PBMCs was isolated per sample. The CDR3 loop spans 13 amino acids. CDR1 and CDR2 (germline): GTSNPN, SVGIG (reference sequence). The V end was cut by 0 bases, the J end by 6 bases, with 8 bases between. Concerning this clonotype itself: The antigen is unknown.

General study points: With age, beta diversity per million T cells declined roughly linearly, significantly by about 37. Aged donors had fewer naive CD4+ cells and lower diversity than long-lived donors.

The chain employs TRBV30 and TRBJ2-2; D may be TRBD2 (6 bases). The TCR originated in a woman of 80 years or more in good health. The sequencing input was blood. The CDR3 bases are TGTGCCTGGAGTGTAGGAGGGGCCGGGGAGCTGTTTTTT. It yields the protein CAWSVGGAGELFF.